What follows are 18 T cell receptor beta chains derived from one specimen sequenced in a study of cytomegalovirus exposure and HLA in healthy donors. Primers for the PCR totalled 60 Vbeta and 13 Jbeta. Libraries were prepared by immunoSEQ multiplex PCR; TCRdb keeps only in-frame clonotypes and omits some of them. The sample includes under 250,000 clones, around 86% of them seen just once. Source material: PBMCs. These receptor sequences come from a woman in her 50s in good health and CMV-seropositive.

The chain is built from TRBV7-2 and TRBJ2-5; possibly TRBD1 for D (5 bases). V was trimmed by 3 bases and J by 4 bases, leaving 12 bases between them. The CDR3 totals 14 residues. Germline loops: CDR1 SGHTA, CDR2 FQGNSA. For the CDR3, the DNA is TGTGCCAGCAGCTTTGGACAATTAAGAGAGACCCAGTACTTC. Amino acid sequence: CASSFGQLRETQYF.

There are many counts of this clone. The chain recombines TRBV7-2 with TRBJ2-1, with TRBD2 matching 7 bases. This CDR3 spans 15 amino acids. Germline assignment: CDR1 SGHTA and CDR2 FQGNSA. The trim removed 5 bases at V and 9 bases at J, leaving 13 bases unmatched. The chain's CDR3 is CASSPMGGDYGEQFF. DNA of the CDR3: TGTGCCAGCAGCCCAATGGGGGGGGATTACGGTGAGCAGTTCTTC.

The CDR3 DNA reads as TGTGCCAGCACGACGACAGGAGTCTCCTATAATTCACCCCTCCACTTT. Amino acids: CASTTTGVSYNSPLHF. The V gene is TRBV27, the J gene TRBJ1-6; tentatively, D is TRBD1 (6 bases). CDR1 MNHEY and CDR2 SMNVEV come from the germline V gene (reference sequence). The V end lost 7 bases, the J end lost 0 bases, and 13 bases lay between the germline ends. CDR3 length: 16 amino acids.

This clone was detected only once. The chain has TRBV7-8 and TRBJ2-1; D uncertain. Germline CDR1 is SGHVS and CDR2 is FQNEAQ. There are 15 residues in the CDR3. V was trimmed by 0 bases and J by 3 bases, leaving 9 bases between them. CDR3 DNA sequence: TGTGCCAGCAGCTTAGCGCGCACGGTCTACAATGAGCAGTTCTTC. This sequence encodes CASSLARTVYNEQFF.

As for this clone: Relative to the germline gene, one junction end is altered; a read error may explain this. The chain recombines TRBV5-1 with TRBJ2-7; 7 bases agree with TRBD1. There are 15 residues in the CDR3. Germline V lookup: CDR1 SGHRS, CDR2 YFSETQ. The CDR3 DNA reads as TGCGCCAGCAGCGGAGAGGCAAGGGGGCCTATGGCGGTTTCCTTC. This translates into CASSGEARGPMAVSF.

The chain joins TRBV5-1 to TRBJ1-2; a possible D gene is TRBD1 (6 bases). The V gene lost 4 bases and the J gene lost 5 bases, with 15 bases spanning the gap. Germline assignment: CDR1 SGHRS and CDR2 YFSETQ. The CDR3 spans 14 residues. Here the CDR3 reads CASSTGQTIYGYTF. The DNA of the CDR3 is TGCGCCAGCAGCACCGGACAGACTATTTATGGCTACACCTTC.

The rearrangement joins TRBV6-5 to TRBJ1-2; 7 positions agree with TRBD1. Looked up from germline, CDR1 is MNHEY and CDR2 is SVGAGI. The junction had 7 bases not matched to a gene; V was cut back by 4 bases and J by 2 bases. This CDR3 has 15 amino acids. Here the CDR3 DNA reads TGTGCCAGCAGTTCCTCCGACAGGGACAACTATGGCTACACCTTC. Its protein is CASSSSDRDNYGYTF.

J is TRBJ1-2 and V is TRBV27, with a tentative D call TRBD1 (6 bases). The V gene's germline CDR1 is MNHEY and CDR2 SMNVEV (reference sequence). The V and J ends lost 6 bases and 8 bases respectively, with 16 bases between them. The CDR3 contains 13 residues. CDR3 nucleotides: TGTGCCAGCAGGATTGACAGGCGGCAAGGCTACACCTTC. Protein sequence: CASRIDRRQGYTF.

This chain connects TRBV18 to TRBJ1-1; D not resolved. V dropped 0 bases and J dropped 1 base, with 9 bases sitting between them. The CDR3 runs 15 residues. Germline V gene data show CDR1 as KGHSH and CDR2 as LQKENI. The CDR3 coding sequence is TGTGCCAGCTCACCACCTGCAGGCTCGAACACTGAAGCTTTCTTT. Residues: CASSPPAGSNTEAFF.

This clone was counted a single time. The chain links TRBV6-5 to TRBJ1-1; possibly TRBD1 for D (5 bases). The CDR3 contains 13 residues. The V end lost 7 bases, the J end lost 3 bases, and 12 bases lay between the germline ends. Germline V lookup: CDR1 MNHEY, CDR2 SVGAGI. Written as DNA, the CDR3 is TGTGCCAGCACGGGGCGGGAGTACACTGAAGCTTTCTTT. This encodes CASTGREYTEAFF.

This clone was seen only once. J is TRBJ1-1 and V is TRBV30, with 8 bases fitting TRBD1. Germline V CDR1 and CDR2: GTSNPN, SVGIG (reference sequence). This CDR3 contains 15 residues. V trimming: 2 bases; J trimming: 4 bases; junction bases outside the gene matches: 9. DNA for the CDR3: TGTGCCTGGAGTCCATGGACAGGGAAGACCACTGAAGCTTTCTTT. This translates into CAWSPWTGKTTEAFF.

This chain joins TRBV29-1 and TRBJ1-1; D remains ambiguous. The CDR3 extends over 13 amino acids. V was cut by 6 bases and J by 5 bases, with 16 bases left in between. Germline CDR1 reads SQVTM; CDR2 reads ANQGSEA. CDR3 nucleotide sequence: TGCAGCGTAGACGGGGTTTTCCTGACTGAAGCTTTCTTT. Its protein is CSVDGVFLTEAFF. Full variable domain (remainder filled in from reference TRBV29-1 and TRBJ1-1): SAVISQKPSRDICQRGTSLTIQCQVDSQVTMMFWYRQQPGQSLTLIATANQGSEATYESGFVIDKFPISRPNLTFSTLTVSNMSPEDSSIYLCSVDGVFLTEAFFGQGTRLTVV.

V usage is TRBV29-1 and J usage is TRBJ2-1; 8 positions agree with TRBD1. CDR3 length: 12 residues. V lost 2 bases to trimming and J lost 10 bases; unmatched junction nucleotides: 4. Germline lookup yields CDR1 SQVTM and CDR2 ANQGSEA. CDR3 coding DNA: TGCAGCGTTGAACAGGGGGCTTGGGAGCAGTTCTTC. Translating gives CSVEQGAWEQFF.

The V gene is TRBV7-9, the J gene TRBJ2-6; D remains ambiguous. Germline V CDR1 and CDR2: SEHNR, FQNEAQ (reference sequence). Trimming shortened V by 4 bases and J by 0 bases, and 4 bases separated the two germline ends. The CDR3 is made up of 14 amino acids. CDR3 region: CASSSSSGANVLTF. In DNA, the CDR3 is TGTGCCAGCAGCTCGAGCTCTGGGGCCAACGTCCTGACTTTC.

There are a few counts of this clone. The chain couples TRBV6-5 to TRBJ1-4, with 10 bases matching TRBD1. Germline V gives CDR1 MNHEY, CDR2 SVGAGI. CDR3 size: 14 residues. V shed 5 bases, J shed 7 bases, and the junction held 4 bases outside the gene matches. The CDR3: CASSRDRGVEKLFF. Written as DNA, the CDR3 is TGTGCCAGCAGTCGGGACAGGGGTGTTGAAAAACTGTTTTTT.

V is TRBV9 and J is TRBJ1-1; TRBD1 aligns across 7 bases. CDR3 length equals 14 residues. V dropped 0 bases and J dropped 7; count of bases not matched to a gene: 6. The germline gives CDR1 SGDLS, CDR2 YYNGEE. CDR3 loop: CASSVEGWDSEAFF. The CDR3, as DNA: TGTGCCAGCAGCGTAGAGGGCTGGGACAGTGAAGCTTTCTTT. Full variable domain (outside the CDR3, taken from reference TRBV9 and TRBJ1-1): DSGVTQTPKHLITATGQRVTLRCSPRSGDLSVYWYQQSLDQGLQFLIQYYNGEERAKGNILERFSAQQFPDLHSELNLSSLELGDSALYFCASSVEGWDSEAFFGQGTRLTVV.

A single count supports this clone. This chain connects TRBV28 to TRBJ2-1; D possibly corresponds to TRBD2 (5 bases). Germline V gives CDR1 MDHEN, CDR2 SYDVKM. There are 14 residues in the CDR3. V was shortened by 5 bases and J by 9 bases, with 17 bases between the two germline ends. The CDR3 nucleotides are TGTGCCAGCAGTATGAGAAATGAGGGCGCTGAGCAGTTCTTC. It yields the protein CASSMRNEGAEQFF.

V gene TRBV9 combines with J gene TRBJ1-3, with 10 bases that match TRBD1. V trimming: 3 bases; J trimming: 4 bases; junction bases outside the gene matches: 10. The CDR3 length is 17 residues. The germline CDR1 and CDR2 sequences are SGDLS and YYNGEE. The CDR3 bases are TGTGCCAGCAGCGCCCAAGACCGGGACAGGGGAGGAAACACCATATATTTT. Translated: CASSAQDRDRGGNTIYF.